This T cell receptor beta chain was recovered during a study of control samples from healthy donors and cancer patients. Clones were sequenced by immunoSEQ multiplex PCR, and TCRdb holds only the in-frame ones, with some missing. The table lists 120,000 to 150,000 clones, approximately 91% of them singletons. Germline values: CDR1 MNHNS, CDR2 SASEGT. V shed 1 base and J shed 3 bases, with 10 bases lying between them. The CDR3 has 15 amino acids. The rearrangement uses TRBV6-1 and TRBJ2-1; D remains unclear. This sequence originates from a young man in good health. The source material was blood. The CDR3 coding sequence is TGTGCCAGCAGTGAAGGGCCCCCGGGCTACAATGAGCAGTTCTTC. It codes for CASSEGPPGYNEQFF.